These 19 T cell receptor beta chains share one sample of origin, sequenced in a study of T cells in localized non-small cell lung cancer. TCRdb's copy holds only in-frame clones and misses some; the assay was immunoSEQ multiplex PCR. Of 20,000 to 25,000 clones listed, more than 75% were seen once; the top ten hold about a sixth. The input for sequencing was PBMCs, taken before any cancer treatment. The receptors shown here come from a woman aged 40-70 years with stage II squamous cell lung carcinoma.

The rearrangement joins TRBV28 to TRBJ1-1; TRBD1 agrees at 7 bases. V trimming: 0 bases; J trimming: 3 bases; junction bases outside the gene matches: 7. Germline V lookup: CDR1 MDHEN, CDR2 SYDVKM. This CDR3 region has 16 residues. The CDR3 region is CASSLWGPGGYTEAFF. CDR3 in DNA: TGTGCCAGCAGTTTATGGGGGCCAGGGGGTTACACTGAAGCTTTCTTT. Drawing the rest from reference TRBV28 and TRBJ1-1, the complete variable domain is DVKVTQSSRYLVKRTGEKVFLECVQDMDHENMFWYRQDPGLGLRLIYFSYDVKMKEKGDIPEGYSVSREKKERFSLILESASTNQTSMYLCASSLWGPGGYTEAFFGQGTRLTVV.

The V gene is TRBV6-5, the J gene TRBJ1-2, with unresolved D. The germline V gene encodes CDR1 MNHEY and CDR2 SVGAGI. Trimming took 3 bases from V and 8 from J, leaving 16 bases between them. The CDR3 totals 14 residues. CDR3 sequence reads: CASSYLGRGDGYTF. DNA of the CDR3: TGTGCCAGCAGTTATCTTGGACGGGGAGACGGCTACACCTTC.

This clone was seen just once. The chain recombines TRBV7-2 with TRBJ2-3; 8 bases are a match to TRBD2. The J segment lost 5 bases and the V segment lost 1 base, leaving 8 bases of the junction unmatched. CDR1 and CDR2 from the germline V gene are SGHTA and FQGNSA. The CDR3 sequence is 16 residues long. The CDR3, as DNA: TGTGCCAGCAGCTTAGACGCTAGCGGGCTTATAGATACGCAGTATTTT. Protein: CASSLDASGLIDTQYF.

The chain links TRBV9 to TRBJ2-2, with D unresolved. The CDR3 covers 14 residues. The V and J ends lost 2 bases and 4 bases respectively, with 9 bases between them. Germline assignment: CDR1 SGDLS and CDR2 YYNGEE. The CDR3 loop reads CASSVNIGTGELFF. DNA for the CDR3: TGTGCCAGCAGCGTCAACATCGGCACCGGGGAGCTGTTTTTT.

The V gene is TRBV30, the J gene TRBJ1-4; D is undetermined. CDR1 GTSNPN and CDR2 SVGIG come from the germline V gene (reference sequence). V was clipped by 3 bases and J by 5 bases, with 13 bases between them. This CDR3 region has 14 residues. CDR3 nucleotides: TGTGCCTGGAGCTACGGAGACCGAAATGAAAAACTGTTTTTT. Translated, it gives CAWSYGDRNEKLFF. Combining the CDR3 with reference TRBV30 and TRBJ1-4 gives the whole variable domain SQTIHQWPATLVQPVGSPLSLECTVEGTSNPNLYWYRQAAGRGLQLLFYSVGIGQISSEVPQNLSASRPQDRQFILSSKKLLLSDSGFYLCAWSYGDRNEKLFFGSGTQLSVL.

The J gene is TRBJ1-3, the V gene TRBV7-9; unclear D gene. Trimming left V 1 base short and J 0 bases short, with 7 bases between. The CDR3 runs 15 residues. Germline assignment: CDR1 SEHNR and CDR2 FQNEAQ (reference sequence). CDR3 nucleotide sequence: TGTGCCAGCAGCTTAGGACTCCTCTCTGGAAACACCATATATTTT. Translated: CASSLGLLSGNTIYF.

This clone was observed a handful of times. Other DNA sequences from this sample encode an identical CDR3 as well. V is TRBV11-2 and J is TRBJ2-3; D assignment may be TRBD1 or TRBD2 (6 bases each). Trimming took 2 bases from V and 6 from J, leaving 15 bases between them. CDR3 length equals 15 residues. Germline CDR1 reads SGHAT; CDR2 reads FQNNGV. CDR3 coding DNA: TGTGCCAGCAGCTTAATTCCGGGGGCGACGGATACGCAGTATTTT. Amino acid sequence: CASSLIPGATDTQYF.

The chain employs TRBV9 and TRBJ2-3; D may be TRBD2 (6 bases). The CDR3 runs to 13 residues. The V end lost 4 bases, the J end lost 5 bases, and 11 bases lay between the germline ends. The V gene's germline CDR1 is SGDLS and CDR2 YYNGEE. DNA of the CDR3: TGTGCCAGCAGCACCGGGAGCCTAGATACGCAGTATTTT. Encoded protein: CASSTGSLDTQYF.

CDR3 in DNA: TGTGCCAGCAGTCGGACTAGCGCCCTAAGGGGGGCCAACGTCCTGACTTTC. This sequence encodes CASSRTSALRGANVLTF. The chain recombines TRBV28 with TRBJ2-6, with TRBD2 identical over 9 bases. The length of the CDR3 is 17 residues. Germline-derived CDR1 and CDR2 are MDHEN and SYDVKM. The V and J ends lost 5 bases and 4 bases, in that order; junction bases with no gene match: 9.

The CDR3 loop is CASSQGGQGQETQYF. For the CDR3, the DNA is TGTGCCAGCAGCCAGGGAGGGCAGGGACAAGAGACCCAGTACTTC. The rearrangement joins TRBV5-4 to TRBJ2-5, with 7 positions matching TRBD2. CDR1 is SGHNT, CDR2 YYREEE, per germline (reference sequence). Unmatched junction bases numbered 8, after V lost 4 bases and J lost 2 bases. The CDR3 covers 15 residues.

For the CDR3, the DNA is TGCGCCAGCAGCCAAGACCCACGGGGGTGGGACAATGAGCAGTTCTTC. This codes for CASSQDPRGWDNEQFF. The gene calls are TRBV4-3 and TRBJ2-1; tentatively, D is TRBD2 (6 bases). CDR3 size: 16 residues. Trimming stripped 0 bases from V and 5 bases from J, with 14 bases between. Germline V gene lookup returns CDR1 LGHNA and CDR2 YSLEER.

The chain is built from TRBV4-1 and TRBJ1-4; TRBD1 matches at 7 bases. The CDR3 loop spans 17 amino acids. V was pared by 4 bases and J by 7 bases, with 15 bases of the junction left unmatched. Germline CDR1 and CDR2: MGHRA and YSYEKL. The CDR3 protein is CASSPYLTGVGIEKLFF. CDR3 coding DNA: TGCGCCAGCAGCCCATACCTTACAGGGGTGGGCATTGAAAAACTGTTTTTT.

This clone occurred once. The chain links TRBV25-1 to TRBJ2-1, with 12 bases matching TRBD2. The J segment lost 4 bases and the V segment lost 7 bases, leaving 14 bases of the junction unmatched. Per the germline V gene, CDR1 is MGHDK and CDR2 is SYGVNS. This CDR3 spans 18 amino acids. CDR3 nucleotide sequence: TGTGCCAGCACCCCGAGTTTCTCTAGCGGGAGGGTTTACAATGAGCAGTTCTTC. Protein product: CASTPSFSSGRVYNEQFF.

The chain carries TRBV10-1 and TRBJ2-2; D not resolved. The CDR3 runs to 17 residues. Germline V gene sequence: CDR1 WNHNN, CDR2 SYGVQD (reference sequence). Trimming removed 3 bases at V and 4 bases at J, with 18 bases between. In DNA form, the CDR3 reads TGCGCCAGCAGTGAACTTGGGTCTCTCGATGCCACCGGGGAGCTGTTTTTT. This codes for CASSELGSLDATGELFF.

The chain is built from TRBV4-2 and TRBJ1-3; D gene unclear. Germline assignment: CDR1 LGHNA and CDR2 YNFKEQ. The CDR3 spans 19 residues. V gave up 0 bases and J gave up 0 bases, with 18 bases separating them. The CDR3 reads CASSQEVIASPSSGNTIYF. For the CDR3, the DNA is TGTGCCAGCAGCCAAGAGGTTATTGCCAGCCCCAGCTCTGGAAACACCATATATTTT.

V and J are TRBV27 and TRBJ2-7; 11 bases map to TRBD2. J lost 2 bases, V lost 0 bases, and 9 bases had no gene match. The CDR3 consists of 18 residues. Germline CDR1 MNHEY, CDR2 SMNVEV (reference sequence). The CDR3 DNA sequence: TGTGCCAGCAGTTTATCGATGGGACTAGCGGATCATCCCTACGAGCAGTACTTC. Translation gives CASSLSMGLADHPYEQYF.

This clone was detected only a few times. The chain's CDR3 is CASSLDYGDGYTF. CDR3 nucleotides: TGTGCCAGCAGCTTAGACTATGGGGATGGCTACACCTTC. The J gene is TRBJ1-2, the V gene TRBV7-9, with D uncertain. CDR1 and CDR2 (germline): SEHNR, FQNEAQ (reference sequence). The CDR3 totals 13 residues. V gave up 1 base and J gave up 6 bases, with 9 bases separating them.

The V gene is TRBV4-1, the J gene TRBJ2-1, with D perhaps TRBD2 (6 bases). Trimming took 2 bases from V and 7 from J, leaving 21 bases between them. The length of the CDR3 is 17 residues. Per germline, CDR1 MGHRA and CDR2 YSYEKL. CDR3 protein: CASSQPKEELAGNEQFF. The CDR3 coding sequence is TGCGCCAGCAGCCAACCTAAGGAAGAACTAGCTGGGAATGAGCAGTTCTTC.

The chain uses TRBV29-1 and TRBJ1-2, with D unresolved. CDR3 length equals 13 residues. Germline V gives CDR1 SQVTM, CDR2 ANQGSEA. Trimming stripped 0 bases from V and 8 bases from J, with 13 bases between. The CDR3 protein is CSVEDNPAGGYTF. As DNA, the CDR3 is TGCAGCGTTGAAGATAACCCAGCGGGCGGCTACACCTTC.